This is a list of T cell receptor beta chains from one sample in a study of OX40 agonist ivuxolimab in advanced cancers. Profiled with immunoSEQ multiplex PCR; TCRdb holds only in-frame clones, not every one. The data hold about 99,000 clones, with roughly nine tenths observed a single time. The starting material was CD4+ or CD8+ T cells sorted from blood, obtained in a trial of the OX40 agonist ivuxolimab. These receptors originate from an adult with an advanced solid tumor such as melanoma, head and neck, liver or kidney cancer. Each CDR3 is given with its conserved first and last residue. A D gene is named only where the DNA matches it firmly. Clone size is not always given. Where it is, it says once, few, many or a class for expanded clones.

clone_size	v_call	d_call	j_call	cdr3_nt	cdr3_aa
.	TRBV4-1	TRBD2	TRBJ2-1	TGCGCCAGCAGGGTTCAGGTGGCGGGAGCCAAGAATGAGCAGTTCTTC	CASRVQVAGAKNEQFF
.	TRBV2	TRBD1	TRBJ2-2	TGTGCCAGCGGTCCGGGACAGATCGGGACCGGGGAGCTGTTTTTT	CASGPGQIGTGELFF
once	TRBV5-5	TRBD2	TRBJ2-7	TGTGCCAGCAGCTTGAGTTTGGGGACTAGCGGGACCCCTCGCGAGCAGTACTTC	CASSLSLGTSGTPREQYF
once	TRBV5-6	.	TRBJ1-2	TGTGCCAGCAGCTTGCCGGGGGGCAGCTATGGCTACACCTTC	CASSLPGGSYGYTF
.	TRBV5-1	TRBD1	TRBJ1-1	TGCGCCAGCAGCTTGGCGGCAGGGGGAGGCCTGAACACTGAAGCTTTCTTT	CASSLAAGGGLNTEAFF
.	TRBV5-1	.	TRBJ2-1	TGCGCCAGCAGCTTGGGGGGTGGTGCGAGAAAAAATGAGCAGTTCTTC	CASSLGGGARKNEQFF
.	TRBV5-1	.	TRBJ1-4	TGCGCCAGCAGCTTGGGGACAACTAATGAAAAACTGTTTTTT	CASSLGTTNEKLFF
.	TRBV5-1	.	TRBJ2-3	TGCGCCAGCAGCTTGGGCGGATACACAGATACGCAGTATTTT	CASSLGGYTDTQYF
.	TRBV7-2	.	TRBJ1-1	TGTGCCAGCAGCTTAAGAGATCCAGGGGCGGGTGTACCTTGGGCAGCTTTCTTT	CASSLRDPGAGVPWAAFF
few	TRBV2	.	TRBJ2-3	TGTGCCATACAGACTGGGAGCACAGATACGCAGTATTTT	CAIQTGSTDTQYF
.	TRBV9	TRBD2	TRBJ2-7	TGTGCCAGCAGCGTAGGCGGGAGAAACGAGCAGTACTTC	CASSVGGRNEQYF
.	TRBV5-6	.	TRBJ2-7	TGTGCCAGCAGCTATTTGGGATGGGAGGCCTACGAGCAGTACTTC	CASSYLGWEAYEQYF
.	TRBV19	.	TRBJ1-1	TGTGCCAGTAACTTGTTGGGGTACACTGAAGCTTTCTTT	CASNLLGYTEAFF
.	TRBV7-6	.	TRBJ2-1	TGTGCCAGCAGCTTGGACGGGGTACGAAGGGATGAGCAGTTCTTC	CASSLDGVRRDEQFF
.	TRBV28	.	TRBJ1-5	TGTGCCAGCAGTTTTTCGGGATTCAATCAGCCCCAGCATTTT	CASSFSGFNQPQHF
.	TRBV7-3	TRBD1	TRBJ2-5	TGTGCCAGCAGCTTTCAAGGGGGCGGCGGGGAGACCCAGTACTTC	CASSFQGGGGETQYF
.	TRBV7-8	TRBD1	TRBJ2-7	TGTGCCAGCAGCTCGGGACAGGGGGCATCCGAGCAGTACTTC	CASSSGQGASEQYF
.	TRBV11-2	.	TRBJ2-1	TGTGCCAGCAGCTCACATGGCCGGACGGGTGAGCAGTTCTTC	CASSSHGRTGEQFF
.	TRBV9	TRBD2	TRBJ2-1	TGTGCCAGCAGCGGACTAGCGGGACGCTCCTACAATGAGCAGTTCTTC	CASSGLAGRSYNEQFF
.	TRBV5-4	TRBD1	TRBJ2-7	TGTGCCAGCAGCGCGGGACAGGGGCCGCCTTACGAGCAGTACTTC	CASSAGQGPPYEQYF
.	TRBV9	TRBD2	TRBJ2-1	TGTGCCAGCAACCCGGGACTAGCGAGAAATGAGCAGTTCTTC	CASNPGLARNEQFF
.	TRBV18	TRBD1	TRBJ2-2	TGTGGAGGGGGCGCGAACACCGGGGAGCTGTTTTTT	CGGGANTGELFF
.	TRBV23-1	.	TRBJ2-5	TGCGCCAGCAGTCAAAGGCACCTATCTAGAGAGACCCAGTACTTC	CASSQRHLSRETQYF
.	TRBV7-2	TRBD1	TRBJ2-2	TGTGCCAGCAGCGCGGACAGGATCACCGGGGAGCTGTTTTTT	CASSADRITGELFF
.	TRBV6-1	TRBD2	TRBJ2-3	TGTGCCAGCAGTGAAGCGTATGGCGGGAGTACAGATACGCAGTATTTT	CASSEAYGGSTDTQYF
once	TRBV27	TRBD2	TRBJ2-1	TGTGCCAGCAGTAAACGGACTAGCGGGATCCGGTCCTACAATGAGCAGTTCTTC	CASSKRTSGIRSYNEQFF
.	TRBV4-3	.	TRBJ2-1	TGCGCCAGCAGCCAAGAACCCTACAATGAGCAGTTCTTC	CASSQEPYNEQFF
.	TRBV4-1	.	TRBJ2-1	TGCGCCAGCAGCCGAACGGGATTTTTCAATGAGCAGTTCTTC	CASSRTGFFNEQFF
.	TRBV18	.	TRBJ1-2	TGTGCCAGCTCACCTGGACTCCGGCACTATGGCTACACCTTC	CASSPGLRHYGYTF
.	TRBV7-8	TRBD2	TRBJ2-2	TGTGCCAGCAGCTTTGTAGCGGGAACCGGGGAGCTGTTTTTT	CASSFVAGTGELFF
.	TRBV6-6	TRBD1	TRBJ2-7	TGTGCCAGCAGTTCCCGGGACAGGGTCTACGAGCAGTACTTC	CASSSRDRVYEQYF
.	TRBV5-4	.	TRBJ2-1	TGTGCCAGCAGCTTGGTTGATGAGGGGTACAATGAGCAGTTCTTC	CASSLVDEGYNEQFF
.	TRBV6-6	.	TRBJ2-2	TGTGCCAGCAGGCGGACTTACCTTAGGGGGGAGCTGTTTTTT	CASRRTYLRGELFF
.	TRBV15	.	TRBJ2-7	TGTGCCACCAGCAGAGAACTAGACTTTAAGCAGTACTTC	CATSRELDFKQYF
.	TRBV6-6	.	TRBJ1-3	TGTGCCAGCGGTCTGGGAGGGGCTGGAAACACCATATATTTT	CASGLGGAGNTIYF
.	TRBV2	TRBD1	TRBJ2-7	TGTGCCAGCGGGGGACAGAAAGCATACGAGCAGTACTTC	CASGGQKAYEQYF
.	TRBV11-2	TRBD2	TRBJ2-1	TGTGCCAGCAGCTTTCGGACTAGCGGGGGGAGGTCATACAATGAGCAGTTCTTC	CASSFRTSGGRSYNEQFF
.	TRBV4-1	.	TRBJ2-7	TGCGCCAGCAGCCAAAGCCCCGGGGAGGCCTTCTACGAGCAGTACTTC	CASSQSPGEAFYEQYF
.	TRBV28	.	TRBJ2-7	TGTGCCAGCAGTTTGGGGCAGGGCCTTAGGGAGCAGTACTTC	CASSLGQGLREQYF
.	TRBV28	.	TRBJ2-1	TGTGCCAGCAGTTTACCCAATCCCCCTGAGCAGTTCTTC	CASSLPNPPEQFF
few	TRBV9	TRBD1	TRBJ1-1	TGTGCCAGCAGCTCCTTGGGGACAGTTAACACTGAAGCTTTCTTT	CASSSLGTVNTEAFF
.	TRBV6-6	TRBD1	TRBJ1-4	TGTGCCAGCAGTTTACAGGGGAGTGAAAAACTGTTTTTT	CASSLQGSEKLFF
.	TRBV28	.	TRBJ2-2	TGTGCCAGCAGCCGCCATGGCGGGGAGCTGTTTTTT	CASSRHGGELFF
.	TRBV11-2	TRBD1	TRBJ2-3	TGTGCCAGCAGCTTTATGGACAGGGGAGGTACGCAGTATTTT	CASSFMDRGGTQYF
.	TRBV2	TRBD1	TRBJ2-7	TGTGCCAGCAGAGCCGGGACAGGGGGTTCGGCTTCTGACGAGCAGTACTTC	CASRAGTGGSASDEQYF
.	TRBV28	.	TRBJ2-5	TGTGCCAGCAGTTTATACTGGTCCGGTATCTTAAAGACCCAGTACTTC	CASSLYWSGILKTQYF
.	TRBV28	.	TRBJ2-7	TGTGCCAGCAGATCAGGAGGGCACGAGCAGTACTTC	CASRSGGHEQYF
.	TRBV5-4	TRBD1	TRBJ2-5	TGTGCCAGCAGCTATGACAGGGGCCAAGAGACCCAGTACTTC	CASSYDRGQETQYF
.	TRBV30	.	TRBJ2-1	TGTGCCTGGAGTGTGGGGCGGAGACGGGAGTACAATGAGCAGTTCTTC	CAWSVGRRREYNEQFF
.	TRBV30	.	TRBJ2-7	TGTGCCTGGAGTTCCCAGCCGGGCAGCGAGCAGTACTTC	CAWSSQPGSEQYF
.	TRBV19	.	TRBJ1-5	TGTGCCAGTAGCCTGTCGGGCGACACCAATCAGCCCCAGCATTTT	CASSLSGDTNQPQHF
.	TRBV7-9	TRBD1	TRBJ1-6	TGTGCCAGCAGCGGACAGGGGGCGCATTCACCCCTCCACTTT	CASSGQGAHSPLHF
.	TRBV28	TRBD2	TRBJ2-3	TGTGCCAGCGGACTGACGAGCGGGAGACGGACGCAGTATTTT	CASGLTSGRRTQYF
.	TRBV7-9	TRBD2	TRBJ2-5	TGTGCCAGCAGCGAGAGACTAGCGGGACTGGAGACCCAGTACTTC	CASSERLAGLETQYF
.	TRBV11-3	TRBD1	TRBJ1-1	TGTGCCAGCAGCCCTAAGGCGGACAGGGAAGTTAGGAACACTGAAGCTTTCTTT	CASSPKADREVRNTEAFF
once	TRBV7-2	.	TRBJ1-5	TGCGCCAGCAGCCAACACTATAGCAATCAGCCCCAGCATTTT	CASSQHYSNQPQHF
.	TRBV7-9	TRBD2	TRBJ2-1	TGTGCCAGCAGCCCCCCGGGAGGGCGGTACTACAATGAGCAGTTCTTC	CASSPPGGRYYNEQFF
.	TRBV7-2	TRBD2	TRBJ2-1	TGTGCCAGCAGACCTTTTGGCGCTGGTGTTGGACTAGCCTACAATGAGCAGTTCTTC	CASRPFGAGVGLAYNEQFF
.	TRBV6-6	.	TRBJ1-6	TGTGCCAGCAGAACACCTCAAATCCTCCAAGATTCACCCCTCCACTTT	CASRTPQILQDSPLHF
.	TRBV29-1	TRBD1	TRBJ1-1	TGCAGCGTTGGGCGGGGAGGGGGCTACACTGAAGCTTTCTTT	CSVGRGGGYTEAFF